Each of the 25 T cell receptor beta chains below was sequenced from the same sample in a study of T cells in Graves' hyperthyroidism and ophthalmopathy. Researchers took RNA transcripts and amplified the TCR beta CDR3 regions from them. TCR CDR3 regions were first amplified by RT-PCR with HTBI primers. TCRdb re-called the multiplex PCR reads through MiXCR, storing one row per CDR3 protein. The table has 200,000 to 250,000 distinct CDR3 sequences, approximately 25% seen once. The material sequenced was blood. The source of these receptors is a middle-aged woman with Graves' ophthalmopathy.

This clonotype was seen repeatedly, ten times or more. This rearrangement joins TRBV7-2 to TRBJ2-5; 7 nucleotides match TRBD2. Germline V gives CDR1 SGHTA, CDR2 FQGNSA. The V segment lost 5 bases and the J segment 5 bases; nucleotides outside the gene matches: 8. CDR3 length: 14 amino acids. The CDR3 protein is CASSSSSGGETQYF. CDR3 coding DNA: TGTGCCAGCAGCAGTTCTAGCGGAGGGGAGACCCAGTACTTC.

This clonotype was recorded at least ten times. The rearrangement links TRBV11-3 to TRBJ1-1; D is uncertain. Per the germline V gene, CDR1 is SGHNT and CDR2 is YENEEA. The CDR3 sequence is 15 residues long. V lost 5 bases and J 1 base, leaving 14 bases between the germline ends. In DNA form, the CDR3 reads TGTGCCAGCAGCCCGGGGAGGGCTTCGAACACTGAAGCTTTCTTT. Its translation is CASSPGRASNTEAFF.

The chain is built from TRBV6-5 and TRBJ2-7; D is perhaps TRBD2 (5 bases). This CDR3 is built from 14 residues. The V end was cut by 4 bases, the J end by 0 bases, with 10 bases between. Germline V gene data show CDR1 as MNHEY and CDR2 as SVGAGI. CDR3 sequence: CASSFTGVSYEQYF. The CDR3 nucleotides read TGTGCCAGCAGTTTCACCGGGGTCTCCTACGAGCAGTACTTC.

In this sample, this clonotype turned up many times. The J gene is TRBJ2-7, the V gene TRBV2; 10 positions agree with TRBD2. Germline assignment: CDR1 SNHLY and CDR2 FYNNEI. CDR3 size: 17 residues. Trimming cost V 2 bases and J 0 bases; bases outside gene matches: 7. CDR3 coding DNA: TGTGCCAGCAGTGAAATGGGGACTAGCGAAACCTCCTACGAGCAGTACTTC. Translating it yields CASSEMGTSETSYEQYF.

This clonotype has a count of ten or more. The chain has TRBV6-2 or TRBV6-3 and TRBJ2-7; D call uncertain. In germline, CDR1 is MNHEY, CDR2 SVGEGT. The CDR3 is made up of 12 amino acids. V was cut by 2 bases and J by 6 bases, with 8 bases left in between. Here the CDR3 DNA reads TGTGCCAGCAGTTACGAGGCCCGCGAGCAGTACTTC. It specifies CASSYEAREQYF.

The chain recombines TRBV6-4 with TRBJ2-7; 7 nucleotides line up with TRBD1. This CDR3 is 14 amino acids long. The trim removed 6 bases at V and 0 bases at J, leaving 5 bases unmatched. Germline V gene sequence: CDR1 MRHNA, CDR2 SNTAGT. CDR3 loop: CASSDHRGSYEQYF. In DNA form, the CDR3 reads TGTGCCAGCAGCGATCACAGGGGCTCCTACGAGCAGTACTTC.

Many counts were recorded for this clonotype. The V gene is TRBV12-3 or TRBV12-4, the J gene TRBJ2-3; D is perhaps TRBD2 (5 bases). This CDR3 contains 15 residues. Trimming removed 5 bases from V and 1 base from J, with 13 bases in between. CDR3 DNA: TGTGCCAGCAGTCCAAGAGGTAGCGGCACAGATACGCAGTATTTT. It is translated as CASSPRGSGTDTQYF.

This clonotype was counted ten times or more. The chain carries TRBV5-5 and TRBJ1-1, with D tentatively TRBD1 (5 bases). The germline V gene encodes CDR1 SGHKS and CDR2 YYEKEE (reference sequence). The CDR3 consists of 15 residues. V was clipped by 2 bases and J by 7 bases, with 18 bases between them. The CDR3 sequence: CASSFHLGVGGEAFF. As DNA, the CDR3 is TGTGCCAGCAGCTTTCACCTCGGGGTGGGGGGTGAAGCTTTCTTT.

This chain connects TRBV5-1 to TRBJ2-7; no clear D. The CDR3 runs 12 residues. Trimming left V 5 bases short and J 0 bases short, with 6 bases between. Germline CDR1 reads SGHRS; CDR2 reads YFSETQ. The CDR3 DNA reads as TGCGCCAGCAGAAGCAACTCCTACGAGCAGTACTTC. Translating it yields CASRSNSYEQYF. The full variable domain, in which reference TRBV5-1 and TRBJ2-7 provide the parts outside the CDR3, is KAGVTQTPRYLIKTRGQQVTLSCSPISGHRSVSWYQQTPGQGLQFLFEYFSETQRNKGNFPGRFSGRQFSNSRSEMNVSTLELGDSALYLCASRSNSYEQYFGPGTRLTVT.

This clonotype came up many times. The rearrangement uses TRBV19 and TRBJ1-1; D call uncertain. The CDR3 is 13 residues long. Germline V CDR1 and CDR2: LNHDA, SQIVND (reference sequence). V shed 5 bases and J shed 5 bases, with 12 bases lying between them. The CDR3 nucleotides are TGTGCCAGTAGTGTCGCGGGAGGGACTGAAGCTTTCTTT. Its translation: CASSVAGGTEAFF.

This clonotype has ten or more counts. CDR3 nucleotide sequence: TGTGCCAGCAGCCAAGTAGCTCAAGAGACCCAGTACTTC. Its translation: CASSQVAQETQYF. The chain employs TRBV4-2 and TRBJ2-5; no firm D call. The CDR3 sequence is 13 residues long. V gave up 1 base and J gave up 2 bases, with 5 bases separating them. Germline V gene data show CDR1 as LGHNA and CDR2 as YNFKEQ.

This clonotype was recorded at least ten times. The rearrangement uses TRBV3-2 and TRBJ2-7; the table's D call TRBD2 went unverified against the DNA. TRBV3-2 is annotated as a pseudogene. This CDR3 is built from 17 residues. Here the CDR3 reads CASSRSKGTSGDYEQYF. CDR3 nucleotide sequence: TGTGCCAGCAGCCGGTCCAAAGGGACTAGCGGAGACTACGAGCAGTACTTC.

This clonotype was observed many times. The chain has TRBV6-2 or TRBV6-3 and TRBJ2-7, with a tentative D call TRBD2 (5 bases). The ends were cut back, 8 bases at V and 2 bases at J, with 16 bases in the middle. The CDR3 spans 14 residues. Germline loops: CDR1 MNHEY, CDR2 SVGEGT. The CDR3 nucleotides are TGTGCCAGCTTGACCACTAGTTCTCCCTACGAGCAGTACTTC. Its translation is CASLTTSSPYEQYF.

The chain employs TRBV11-2 and TRBJ2-2; 9 bases line up with TRBD1. Germline V lookup: CDR1 SGHAT, CDR2 FQNNGV. This CDR3 region has 19 residues. The junction had 10 bases not matched to a gene; V was cut back by 2 bases and J by 0 bases. CDR3 amino acids: CASSLPPWDRAPNTGELFF. The CDR3 DNA reads as TGTGCCAGCAGCTTACCCCCCTGGGACAGGGCACCGAACACCGGGGAGCTGTTTTTT.

This clonotype was observed at least ten times. The J gene is TRBJ2-5, the V gene TRBV11-2, with D perhaps TRBD2 (7 bases). The CDR3 has 17 amino acids. Trimming stripped 0 bases from V and 7 bases from J, with 21 bases between. CDR1 is SGHAT, CDR2 FQNNGV, per germline. CDR3 coding DNA: TGTGCCAGCAGCTTAGACGCCAGGGGCCTTAGCGGGTCGACCCAGTACTTC. Translating it yields CASSLDARGLSGSTQYF.

The chain uses TRBV29-1 and TRBJ2-7, with 10 positions matching TRBD2. There are 16 residues in the CDR3. Germline V CDR1 and CDR2: SQVTM, ANQGSEA. Trimming took 0 bases from V and 1 from J; bases not matched to a gene: 6. This CDR3 reads CSVEERRSGRSYEQYF. CDR3 sequence (DNA): TGCAGCGTTGAAGAAAGGCGTAGCGGGAGGTCCTACGAGCAGTACTTC.

This clonotype appeared many times. The J gene is TRBJ1-1, the V gene TRBV18; TRBD1 might be the D (6 bases). Germline CDR1 KGHSH, CDR2 LQKENI. The CDR3 has 14 residues. The germline V and J ends were trimmed by 4 bases and 3 bases, with 12 bases remaining between them. The CDR3 sequence is CASSRTPGDTEAFF. The DNA for the CDR3 is TGTGCCAGCTCACGTACTCCAGGGGACACTGAAGCTTTCTTT.

This clonotype was seen many times. The chain employs TRBV18 and TRBJ2-2; no reliable D call. V lost 1 base and J 1 base, leaving 7 bases between the germline ends. This CDR3 is 15 amino acids long. From germline, CDR1 is KGHSH and CDR2 LQKENI. This CDR3 reads CASSPLSWNTGELFF. The CDR3 bases are TGTGCCAGCTCACCACTTAGCTGGAACACCGGGGAGCTGTTTTTT.

This clonotype was seen at least ten times. The chain uses TRBV13 and TRBJ2-7; TRBD2 agrees at 11 bases. The length of the CDR3 is 16 residues. V dropped 4 bases and J dropped 2; count of bases not matched to a gene: 7. The germline CDR1 and CDR2 sequences are PRHDT and FYEKMQ (reference sequence). CDR3 amino acids: CASSSTSGSNTYEQYF. The CDR3 nucleotides read TGTGCCAGCAGCTCTACTAGCGGGAGTAACACCTACGAGCAGTACTTC.

The gene calls are TRBV12-3 or TRBV12-4 and TRBJ1-2, with D hard to call. V gave up 4 bases and J gave up 4 bases, with 10 bases separating them. The CDR3 covers 13 residues. The CDR3 is CASSWGLSYGYTF. The CDR3, as DNA: TGTGCCAGCAGTTGGGGATTATCCTATGGCTACACCTTC.

This chain joins TRBV11-2 and TRBJ2-7, with 8 bases matching TRBD2. The V and J ends lost 5 bases and 0 bases, in that order; junction bases with no gene match: 15. Germline values: CDR1 SGHAT, CDR2 FQNNGV. This CDR3 is 18 amino acids long. In DNA form, the CDR3 reads TGTGCCAGCAGCCATCGAGGCAGTCGTAGCGGGATCTCCTACGAGCAGTACTTC. It specifies CASSHRGSRSGISYEQYF.

This chain connects TRBV6-1 to TRBJ1-1; possible D gene TRBD1, 5 bases. Germline CDR1 is MNHNS and CDR2 is SASEGT. CDR3 length: 15 amino acids. Trimming pared 7 bases from V and 0 bases from J, leaving 15 bases between. The CDR3 coding sequence is TGTGCCAGCACCAGAGCGGGGCAGGTGAACACTGAAGCTTTCTTT. As protein: CASTRAGQVNTEAFF.

This clonotype was seen at least ten times. This chain connects TRBV5-4 to TRBJ2-7; the match to TRBD2 covers 14 bases. V lost 5 bases and J lost 5; bases outside the gene matches: 6. The CDR3 sequence is 15 residues long. From germline, CDR1 is SGHNT and CDR2 YYREEE (reference sequence). CDR3 loop: CASRAGTSGSNEQYF. DNA of the CDR3: TGTGCCAGCAGGGCCGGGACTAGCGGGAGCAACGAGCAGTACTTC.

This clonotype was detected ten times or more. The chain recombines TRBV11-2 with TRBJ2-3; 9 bases are shared with TRBD2. This CDR3 has 14 amino acids. The germline gives CDR1 SGHAT, CDR2 FQNNGV. Unmatched junction bases numbered 1, after V lost 2 bases and J lost 4 bases. In DNA, the CDR3 is TGTGCCAGCAGCTTACAGCGGGGGGCAGATACGCAGTATTTT. This sequence encodes CASSLQRGADTQYF.

Many counts were recorded for this clonotype. This chain connects TRBV7-2 to TRBJ2-7; D is tentatively TRBD1 or TRBD2 (5 bases each). The V gene's germline CDR1 is SGHTA and CDR2 FQGNSA. V was cut by 4 bases and J by 5 bases, with 18 bases left in between. The CDR3 runs 15 residues. The CDR3 here is CASSSTRDPPHEQYF. DNA of the CDR3: TGTGCCAGCAGCTCCACCAGGGACCCGCCCCACGAGCAGTACTTC.